This T cell receptor (beta chain) derives from a study of blood T cells in healthy people across ages. General study findings and limits: What prevented conclusive comparison of naive and antigen-experienced cells was that PBMCs were unsorted.

The CDR3 loop spans 14 amino acids. Germline-derived CDR1 and CDR2 are SGHRS and YFSETQ. Trimming cost V 2 bases and J 5 bases; bases outside gene matches: 4. Alongside a J-beta primer mix, a sample-barcoded 5' primer served in a second PCR lasting roughly 6 to 11 cycles. TCRdb re-analysed the 5' RACE reads in MiXCR, keeping a single row per CDR3 protein. Seen here are around 900,000 distinct CDR3 sequences, about 30% observed once, and the top ten hold roughly 17%. Concerning this clonotype itself: What it binds is unknown.

Every donor provided approximately 9.2 milliliters of peripheral blood. The clonotype originates from an elderly woman in good health. The specimen was blood. The rearrangement joins TRBV5-1 to TRBJ2-5; 9 nucleotides align to TRBD1. Here the CDR3 DNA reads TGCGCCAGCAGCTTTACAGGGGGCTATGAGACCCAGTACTTC. It encodes CASSFTGGYETQYF.